This T cell receptor (beta chain) comes out of a study of OX40 agonist ivuxolimab in advanced cancers. From germline, CDR1 is LNHDA and CDR2 SQIVND (reference sequence). Unmatched junction bases numbered 4, after V lost 5 bases and J lost 4 bases. The CDR3 spans 13 residues. The method was immunoSEQ multiplex PCR; TCRdb's version includes in-frame clones alone and lacks a portion of them. The sample yields 77,000 or so clones, about 87% seen once. The receptor comes from an adult with an advanced solid tumor such as melanoma, head and neck, liver or kidney cancer. Sequences were derived from CD4+ or CD8+ T cells sorted from blood, sampled in a trial of the OX40 agonist ivuxolimab. The genes are TRBV19 and TRBJ1-1, with 7 nucleotides matching TRBD1. The CDR3 is CASSSQGSTEAFF. The CDR3 coding sequence is TGTGCCAGTAGTTCACAGGGGAGCACTGAAGCTTTCTTT.